A single T cell receptor beta chain is shown here with its context. Its target is not known. The treatment was: roughly 11-day PBMC culture with coronavirus spike peptide pools or control peptides (ViraFEST assay). The unexposed donor provided CD4+ T cells, which were taken before the COVID-19 pandemic (2011-2018). The assay that was used to sequence DNA from cultured CD4+ T cells was the Oncomine TCR Beta short-read assay. From CD4+ T cells that had been cultured, genomic DNA was extracted. One entry per CDR3 protein, called by TCRdb with MiXCR from the PCR reads. The data hold around 10,000 distinct CDR3 sequences, with under 40% observed a single time. This sample is drawn from a study of vaccination and CD4 T cells after COVID-19. Losses at the gene ends were 5 bases for V and 2 bases for J; bases not matched to a gene: 5. The CDR3 has 15 amino acids. In germline, CDR1 is MDHEN, CDR2 SYDVKM.

V is TRBV28 and J is TRBJ1-5; 8 bases map to TRBD1. The sample comprised CD4+ T cells from blood, cultured in vitro. This receptor was identified in a human donor in good health. The CDR3 sequence: CASSPQGAGNQPQHF. Here the CDR3 DNA reads TGTGCCAGCAGTCCTCAGGGGGCTGGCAATCAGCCCCAGCATTTT.